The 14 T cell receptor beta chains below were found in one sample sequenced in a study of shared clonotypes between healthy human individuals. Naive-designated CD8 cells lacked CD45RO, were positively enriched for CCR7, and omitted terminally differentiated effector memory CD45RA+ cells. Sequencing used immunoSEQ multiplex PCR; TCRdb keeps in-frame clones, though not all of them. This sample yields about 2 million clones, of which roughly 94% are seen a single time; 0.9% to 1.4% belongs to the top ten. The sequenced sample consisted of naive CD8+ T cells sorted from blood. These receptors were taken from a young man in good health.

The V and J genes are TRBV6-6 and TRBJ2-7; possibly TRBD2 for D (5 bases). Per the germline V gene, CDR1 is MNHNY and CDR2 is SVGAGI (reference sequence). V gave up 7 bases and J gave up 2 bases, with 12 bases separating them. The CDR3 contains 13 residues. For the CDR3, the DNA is TGTGCCAGCAACCAGGACGGGGCCTACGAGCAGTACTTC. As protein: CASNQDGAYEQYF.

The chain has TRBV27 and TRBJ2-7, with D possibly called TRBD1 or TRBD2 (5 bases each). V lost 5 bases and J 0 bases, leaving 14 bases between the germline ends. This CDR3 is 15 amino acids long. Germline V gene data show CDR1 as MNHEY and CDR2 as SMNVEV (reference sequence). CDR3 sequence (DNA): TGTGCCAGCAGTCCATCGTCGGGACCCTCCTACGAGCAGTACTTC. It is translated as CASSPSSGPSYEQYF.

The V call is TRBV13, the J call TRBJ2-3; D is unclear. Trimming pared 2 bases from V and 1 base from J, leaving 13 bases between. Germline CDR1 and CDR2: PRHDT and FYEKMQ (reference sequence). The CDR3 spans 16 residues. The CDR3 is CASSLRLFPGTDTQYF. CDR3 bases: TGTGCCAGCAGCTTAAGACTTTTCCCTGGCACAGATACGCAGTATTTT. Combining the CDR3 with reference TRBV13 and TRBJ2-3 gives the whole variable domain AAGVIQSPRHLIKEKRETATLKCYPIPRHDTVYWYQQGPGQDPQFLISFYEKMQSDKGSIPDRFSAQQFSDYHSELNMSSLELGDSALYFCASSLRLFPGTDTQYFGPGTRLTVL.

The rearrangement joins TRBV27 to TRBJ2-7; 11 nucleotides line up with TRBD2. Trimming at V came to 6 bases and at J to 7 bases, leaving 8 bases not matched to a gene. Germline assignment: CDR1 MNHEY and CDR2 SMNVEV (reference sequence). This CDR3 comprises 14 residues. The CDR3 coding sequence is TGTGCCAGCAGGATAGCGGGGGGGCCAGAGGAGCAGTACTTC. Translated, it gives CASRIAGGPEEQYF.

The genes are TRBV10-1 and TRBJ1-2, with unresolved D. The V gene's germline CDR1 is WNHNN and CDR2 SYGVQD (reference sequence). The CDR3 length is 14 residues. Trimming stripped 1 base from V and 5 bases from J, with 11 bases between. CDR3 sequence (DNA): TGCGCCAGCAGTGAGTGTGCCGTTTCGTATGGCTACACCTTC. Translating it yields CASSECAVSYGYTF.

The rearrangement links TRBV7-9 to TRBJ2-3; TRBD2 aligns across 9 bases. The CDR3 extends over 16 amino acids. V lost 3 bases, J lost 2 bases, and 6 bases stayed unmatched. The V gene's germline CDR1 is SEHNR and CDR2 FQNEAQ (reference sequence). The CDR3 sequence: CASSLLLAGFTDTQYF. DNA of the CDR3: TGTGCCAGCAGCTTGCTTCTAGCGGGGTTCACAGATACGCAGTATTTT. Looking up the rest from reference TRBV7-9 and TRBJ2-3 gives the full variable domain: DTGVSQNPRHKITKRGQNVTFRCDPISEHNRLYWYRQTLGQGPEFLTYFQNEAQLEKSRLLSDRFSAERPKGSFSTLEIQRTEQGDSAMYLCASSLLLAGFTDTQYFGPGTRLTVL.

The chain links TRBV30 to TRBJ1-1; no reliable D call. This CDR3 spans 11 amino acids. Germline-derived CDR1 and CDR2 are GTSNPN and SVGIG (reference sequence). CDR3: CAKGRGTEAFF. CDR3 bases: TGTGCAAAAGGACGTGGCACTGAAGCTTTCTTT.

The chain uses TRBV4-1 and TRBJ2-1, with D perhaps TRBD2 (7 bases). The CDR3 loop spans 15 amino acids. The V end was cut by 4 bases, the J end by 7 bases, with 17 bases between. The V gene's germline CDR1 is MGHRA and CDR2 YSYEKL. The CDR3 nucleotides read TGCGCCAGCAGCCCGTCTAGGGGGGGGACGAATGAGCAGTTCTTC. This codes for CASSPSRGGTNEQFF.

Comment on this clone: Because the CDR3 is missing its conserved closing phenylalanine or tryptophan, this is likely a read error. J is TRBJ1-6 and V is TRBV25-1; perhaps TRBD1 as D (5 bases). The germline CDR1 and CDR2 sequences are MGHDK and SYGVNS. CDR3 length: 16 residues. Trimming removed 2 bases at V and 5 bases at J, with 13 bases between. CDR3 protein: CASSEVRTLNNSPLHL. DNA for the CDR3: TGTGCCAGCAGTGAAGTGAGGACACTCAATAATTCACCCCTCCACCTT.

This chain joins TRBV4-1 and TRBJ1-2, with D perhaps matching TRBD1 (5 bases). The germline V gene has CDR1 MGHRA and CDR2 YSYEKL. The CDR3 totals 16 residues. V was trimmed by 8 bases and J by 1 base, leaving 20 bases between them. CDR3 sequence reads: CASWDAGGSDNYGYTF. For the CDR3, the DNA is TGCGCCAGCTGGGACGCTGGAGGGTCAGATAACTATGGCTACACCTTC.

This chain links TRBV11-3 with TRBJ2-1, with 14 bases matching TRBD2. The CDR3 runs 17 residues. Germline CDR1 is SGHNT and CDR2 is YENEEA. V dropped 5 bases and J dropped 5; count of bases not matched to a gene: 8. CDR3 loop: CASSPSTSGRGDNEQFF. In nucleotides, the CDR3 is TGTGCCAGCAGCCCCTCGACTAGCGGGAGGGGGGACAATGAGCAGTTCTTC.

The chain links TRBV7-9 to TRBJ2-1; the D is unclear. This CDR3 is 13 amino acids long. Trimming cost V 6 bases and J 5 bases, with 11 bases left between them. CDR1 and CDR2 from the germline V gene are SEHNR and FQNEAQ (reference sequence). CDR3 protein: CASSLGYDNEQFF. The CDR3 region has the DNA TGTGCCAGCAGTTTGGGGTACGACAATGAGCAGTTCTTC. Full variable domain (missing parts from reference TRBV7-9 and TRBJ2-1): DTGVSQNPRHKITKRGQNVTFRCDPISEHNRLYWYRQTLGQGPEFLTYFQNEAQLEKSRLLSDRFSAERPKGSFSTLEIQRTEQGDSAMYLCASSLGYDNEQFFGPGTRLTVL.

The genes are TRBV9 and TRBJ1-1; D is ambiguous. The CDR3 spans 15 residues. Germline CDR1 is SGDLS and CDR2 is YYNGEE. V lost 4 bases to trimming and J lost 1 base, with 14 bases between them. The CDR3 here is CASSYGPTANTEAFF. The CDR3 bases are TGTGCCAGCAGCTACGGACCGACCGCGAACACTGAAGCTTTCTTT.

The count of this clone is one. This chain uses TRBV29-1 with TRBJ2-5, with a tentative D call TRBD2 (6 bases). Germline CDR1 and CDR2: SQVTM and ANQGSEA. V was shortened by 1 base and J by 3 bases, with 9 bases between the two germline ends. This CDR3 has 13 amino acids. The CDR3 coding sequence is TGCAGCGTTGAAGTCCCGGGAGAAGAGACCCAGTACTTC. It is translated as CSVEVPGEETQYF.